Sequencing of this TCR beta chain was carried out in a study of tumor-infiltrating lymphocytes in primary liver carcinoma. Study-wide context: Sequenced samples came back with roughly 3.5 to 8 million productive TCRbeta reads, and the counts looked alike across tissue types.

Turning to this clonotype: The antigen is undetermined. Sequence at one end of the junction differs from germline and may be a read error.

Joint extraction of RNA and DNA used roughly 20-33 mg of bulk tissue that was unsorted. Over 80% viable tumor cells were present in every tumor sample. CDR1 and CDR2 from the germline V gene are SGHNT and YENEEA. The CDR3 is 17 amino acids. General study findings and limits: Found in all five tumor regions were only about 7-24% of top clones.

From about 490 ng of total RNA, TCR beta-specific cDNA was reverse-transcribed using a constant-region primer. Nested multiplex PCR, run for three rounds with slightly modified ARM-PCR, yielded TCR beta libraries. TRBV1-TRBV30 forward and Cbeta reverse primers drove the first two roughly 10-cycle rounds. TCRdb reprocessed the multiplex PCR reads with MiXCR, giving one entry per CDR3 protein. The table includes about 200,000 distinct CDR3 sequences, over 80% detected once. The J gene is TRBJ2-1, the V gene TRBV11-3, with D possibly matching TRBD2 (6 bases). Sequencing input: tumor tissue from primary liver carcinoma. The source is a man aged 35 to 55 with primary liver carcinoma and hepatitis B virus infection. CDR3 sequence: CASSLGVPGLPHYEQLF. The CDR3 bases are TGTGCCAGCAGCTTAGGCGTACCGGGACTCCCCCACTATGAGCAGTTGTTT.